This T cell receptor beta chain was identified in a study of blood T cell repertoires in COVID-19. Trimming removed 3 bases at V and 2 bases at J, with 7 bases between. CDR3 length: 13 residues. CDR1 is SGHTA, CDR2 FQGNSA, per germline. This clone was recorded once. The assay was immunoSEQ multiplex PCR, and TCRdb's table has in-frame clones only and misses some. In the table there are approximately 190,000 clones, roughly 80% of which are singletons. The origin of this receptor is a woman aged 25 to 45 with acute or convalescent COVID-19. The rearrangement links TRBV7-2 to TRBJ2-5, with D perhaps matching TRBD2 (6 bases). Input material: peripheral blood. CDR3 in DNA: TGTGCCAGCAGCTTGGGACTTCAAGAGACCCAGTACTTC. Its translation: CASSLGLQETQYF.